Many counts were recorded for the clone carrying this TCR beta chain. The antigen remains undetermined. Amplification of TCR beta CDR3 regions used RNA as the template. TCR CDR3 regions were first amplified by RT-PCR with HTBI primers. TCRdb re-analysed the multiplex PCR reads in MiXCR, keeping a single row per CDR3 protein. Of about 590,000 distinct CDR3 sequences in the sample, about a sixth were seen once. The data derive from a study of T cells in Graves' hyperthyroidism and ophthalmopathy. General study results and limits: The model anticipated ophthalmopathy a median about six months pre-onset. By a 13 V-J model, ophthalmopathy was set apart from stable hyperthyroidism.

Trimming cost V 4 bases and J 2 bases; bases outside gene matches: 10. The CDR3 sequence is 16 residues long. CDR1 is SGHRS and CDR2 is YFSETQ in the germline V gene. The TCR originated in a woman in her thirties with Graves' hyperthyroidism. The V and J genes are TRBV5-1 and TRBJ2-3; 7 bases agree with TRBD2. Specimen: blood. The CDR3 loop reads CASSTMGGSPTDTQYF. The CDR3 DNA reads as TGCGCCAGCAGCACCATGGGGGGGTCTCCCACAGATACGCAGTATTTT.